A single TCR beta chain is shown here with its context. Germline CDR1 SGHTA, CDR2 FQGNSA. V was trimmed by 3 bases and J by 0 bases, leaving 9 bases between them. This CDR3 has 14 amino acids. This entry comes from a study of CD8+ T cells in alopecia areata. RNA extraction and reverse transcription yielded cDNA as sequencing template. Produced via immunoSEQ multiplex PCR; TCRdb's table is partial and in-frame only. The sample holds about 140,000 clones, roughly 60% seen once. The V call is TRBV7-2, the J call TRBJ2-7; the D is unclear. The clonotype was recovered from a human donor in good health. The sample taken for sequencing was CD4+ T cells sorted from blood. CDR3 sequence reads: CASSFVRASYEQYF. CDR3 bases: TGTGCCAGCAGCTTTGTGAGAGCCTCCTACGAGCAGTACTTC.